The 11 T cell receptor beta chains presented below share a single source sample, sequenced in a study of blood T cell repertoires in COVID-19 (dated by TCRdb to 2020 to 2022). The library was made by the immunoSEQ multiplex PCR assay. The immuneACCESS repertoire file appears here via TCRdb, limited to in-frame rearrangements. These files lack a portion of the clones; in checked studies, under half of the deficit traces to unresolved V genes, and the cause of the others is not known. The sample profile shows 250,000 to 300,000 clones; 86% of them were found once. The top ten hold about 4% of the sample. Sequenced: peripheral blood. All receptors come from a man between 18 and 35 years old with active or convalescent COVID-19.

The rearrangement joins TRBV30 to TRBJ1-1; the D is unclear. CDR3 length: 14 amino acids. Germline V CDR1 and CDR2: GTSNPN, SVGIG (reference sequence). The V end was cut by 0 bases, the J end by 8 bases, with 16 bases between. CDR3 coding DNA: TGTGCCTGGAGTGTAGGTGTTCCAGGAAGAGAAGCTTTCTTT. Translated, it gives CAWSVGVPGREAFF.

The chain employs TRBV7-3 and TRBJ2-2, with D perhaps TRBD2 (6 bases). The CDR3 runs to 15 residues. V dropped 2 bases and J dropped 4 bases, with 11 bases sitting between them. Looked up from germline, CDR1 is SGHTA and CDR2 is FQGTGA. CDR3 amino acids: CASSLAGLFTGELFF. CDR3 nucleotides: TGTGCCAGCAGCTTAGCGGGGCTTTTCACCGGGGAGCTGTTTTTT.

The chain couples TRBV27 to TRBJ2-7; 8 bases fit TRBD2. The CDR3 has 13 amino acids. The ends lost 8 bases at V and 6 bases at J; junction bases unmatched: 9. Germline V gene data show CDR1 as MNHEY and CDR2 as SMNVEV (reference sequence). For the CDR3, the DNA is TGTGCCAGCGCTGTCCTGAGCGGGAGCGAGCAGTACTTC. Residues: CASAVLSGSEQYF.

The chain recombines TRBV5-1 with TRBJ1-6; no firm D call. In germline, CDR1 is SGHRS, CDR2 YFSETQ. V lost 4 bases, J lost 5 bases, and 4 bases lay in between. The CDR3 is 12 residues long. In DNA, the CDR3 is TGCGCCAGCAGCCGGGATAATTCACCCCTCCACTTT. Its protein is CASSRDNSPLHF.

The chain has TRBV6-5 and TRBJ1-2, with 8 positions matching TRBD1. The CDR3 totals 14 residues. With V trimmed by 0 bases and J by 9 bases, 6 bases remained unmatched. Looked up from germline, CDR1 is MNHEY and CDR2 is SVGAGI. CDR3 protein: CASSYSIRTGRYTF. As DNA, the CDR3 is TGTGCCAGCAGTTACTCGATTCGGACAGGGCGCTACACCTTC.

The chain combines TRBV24-1 with TRBJ1-2; D possibly corresponds to TRBD1 (6 bases). Germline assignment: CDR1 KGHDR and CDR2 SFDVKD. Trimming stripped 5 bases from V and 4 bases from J, with 13 bases between. The CDR3 spans 14 residues. CDR3 region: CATSGWETGYGYTF. The CDR3 coding sequence is TGTGCCACCAGTGGTTGGGAGACAGGCTATGGCTACACCTTC.

The chain carries TRBV29-1 and TRBJ1-2; TRBD1 might be the D (5 bases). Germline V gene lookup returns CDR1 SQVTM and CDR2 ANQGSEA. The V end lost 5 bases, the J end lost 1 base, and 14 bases lay between the germline ends. This CDR3 contains 14 residues. As DNA, the CDR3 is TGCAGCGTTTTTGGTGCTAGGGGTAACTATGGCTACACCTTC. This translates into CSVFGARGNYGYTF.

This clone was seen only a few times. The chain employs TRBV3-1 (or the pseudogene TRBV3-2) and TRBJ2-1; TRBD2 aligns across 9 bases. Germline V gene sequence: CDR1 LGHDT, CDR2 YNNKEL (reference sequence). V was clipped by 4 bases and J by 2 bases; unmatched bases: 9. The CDR3 extends over 17 amino acids. This CDR3 is CASSPTYSGGAYNEQFF. CDR3 DNA sequence: TGTGCCAGCAGCCCGACCTATAGCGGGGGCGCCTACAATGAGCAGTTCTTC.

The V call is TRBV5-5, the J call TRBJ2-7, with 7 bases fitting TRBD2. Per germline, CDR1 SGHKS and CDR2 YYEKEE (reference sequence). V trimming: 3 bases; J trimming: 3 bases; junction bases outside the gene matches: 6. The CDR3 loop spans 14 amino acids. CDR3 coding DNA: TGTGCCAGCAGCTCTTCCGGGGGGAACTACGAGCAGTACTTC. Translating gives CASSSSGGNYEQYF.

The rearrangement uses TRBV27 and TRBJ2-5; D not resolved. Trimming removed 1 base at V and 7 bases at J, with 16 bases between. The CDR3 length is 15 residues. The germline gives CDR1 MNHEY, CDR2 SMNVEV (reference sequence). The CDR3 sequence is CASSLYPPGLGTQYF. The CDR3 DNA sequence: TGTGCCAGCAGTTTATATCCGCCAGGCCTTGGGACCCAGTACTTC.

V is TRBV28 and J is TRBJ2-7; the match to TRBD1 covers 12 bases. Germline CDR1 reads MDHEN; CDR2 reads SYDVKM. The V gene end was trimmed by 5 bases and the J gene end by 3 bases; junction bases not matched to a gene: 5. The CDR3 is made up of 15 amino acids. The CDR3 loop is CASSPGQGARYEQYF. The DNA of the CDR3 is TGTGCCAGCAGTCCGGGACAGGGGGCGCGCTACGAGCAGTACTTC.